This is a list of T cell receptor beta chains from one sample in a study of shared clonotypes between healthy human individuals. Here immunoSEQ multiplex PCR was the method, and the copy in TCRdb shows in-frame clones only, minus some. The table shows around 2.5 million clones, with approximately 93% occurring only once. The sample consisted of naive CD4+ T cells from PBMCs. The origin of the receptors is a young man in good health. Some clones in this sample may be carry-over from other donors' samples. Both conserved end residues are trimmed from each CDR3. The D gene is left open where the match is weak.

TRBJ2-7 . TRBV5-1 ASSWDPTLGYEQY
TRBJ1-1 TRBD1 TRBV2 AGRVGQVYTEAF
TRBJ2-1 TRBD2 TRBV9 ASSAAGTSGIYEQF
TRBJ2-1 . TRBV20-1 SAGLTNEQF
TRBJ1-1 TRBD1 TRBV29-1 SAAGGWAEAF
TRBJ2-1 . TRBV9 ASSFFPNEQF
TRBJ2-3 . TRBV25-1 ASSVGGSTDTQY
TRBJ2-5 . TRBV28 ASSLPGSETQY
TRBJ2-3 . TRBV28 ASSSAGYRQY
TRBJ1-1 . TRBV6-5 ASSYFGIHTEAF
TRBJ2-2 TRBD1 TRBV5-4 ASSFTTGMSGELF
TRBJ2-5 TRBD1 TRBV7-9 ASSRDSQETQY
TRBJ2-5 . TRBV25-1 ASSEPGQGGTQY
TRBJ1-2 . TRBV2 ASSEDRNYGYT
TRBJ2-7 . TRBV5-1 ASSPDGGGEQY
TRBJ1-1 . TRBV7-9 ASSLEALETEAF
TRBJ2-4 TRBD2 TRBV28 ASSLPLLGLAGGGNIQY
TRBJ2-7 TRBD2 TRBV9 ASSRGDYRAHEQY
TRBJ2-5 . TRBV14 ASSQEVPGVETQY
TRBJ1-2 . TRBV5-1 ASSLAPAGSLYGYT